This entry lists 32 T cell receptor beta chains sequenced from one sample in a study of T cells in Graves' hyperthyroidism and ophthalmopathy. The source material, RNA transcripts, was used to amplify TCR beta CDR3 regions. Primed by the HTBI set, a first-round RT-PCR was run on the TCR CDR3. TCRdb re-called the multiplex PCR reads with MiXCR, one entry per CDR3 protein. The sample contains 600,000 or so distinct CDR3 sequences, roughly 14% of which appear only once. The sequencing sample was made of blood. The source is a woman aged 45-65 years with Graves' ophthalmopathy.

This clonotype appeared many times. The V and J genes are TRBV27 and TRBJ2-1; maybe TRBD1 (6 bases). The CDR3 has 15 amino acids. Trimming shortened V by 5 bases and J by 2 bases, and 13 bases separated the two germline ends. CDR1 MNHEY and CDR2 SMNVEV come from the germline V gene (reference sequence). This chain's CDR3 is CASSRGQRPYNEQFF. The CDR3 DNA follows: TGTGCCAGCAGTAGAGGACAGAGACCCTACAATGAGCAGTTCTTC.

This clonotype was counted ten times or more. The chain joins TRBV20-1 to TRBJ2-7; D is unclear. V gave up 1 base and J gave up 0 bases, with 7 bases separating them. Germline V lookup: CDR1 DFQATT, CDR2 SNEGSKA (reference sequence). The CDR3 extends over 13 amino acids. In nucleotides, the CDR3 is TGCAGTGCTAGAGGCGGAACCTCCTACGAGCAGTACTTC. Protein sequence: CSARGGTSYEQYF.

A note on this clonotype: A much larger clone differs by one base, so this may be a read error. The rearrangement uses TRBV10-3 and TRBJ1-1; maybe TRBD1 (5 bases). This CDR3 has 14 amino acids. Trimming took 6 bases from V and 0 from J, leaving 11 bases between them. Germline V gene sequence: CDR1 ENHRY, CDR2 SYGVKD. CDR3 bases: TGTGCCATCAGGCGGGGCAGGTTGAACACTGAAGCTTTCTTT. It specifies CAIRRGRLNTEAFF.

CDR3 amino acids: CASSRLTGTGDQPQHF. The CDR3 DNA reads TGTGCCAGCAGCCGACTCACCGGGACAGGGGATCAGCCCCAGCATTTT. The chain uses TRBV7-2 and TRBJ1-5, with 10 bases aligning to TRBD1. V lost 5 bases, J lost 5 bases, and 9 bases stayed unmatched. Germline V gene data show CDR1 as SGHTA and CDR2 as FQGNSA. The length of the CDR3 is 16 residues.

The V call is TRBV6-1, the J call TRBJ2-4; 10 nucleotides align to TRBD1. Trimming removed 7 bases from V and 5 bases from J; junction bases left unmatched: 11. The length of the CDR3 is 16 residues. Germline CDR1 reads MNHNS; CDR2 reads SASEGT. The CDR3 DNA is TGTGCCAGCAACCCACGGACAGGGGGTTTGGAAAACATTCAGTACTTC. Protein: CASNPRTGGLENIQYF.

This clonotype was counted ten times or more. V is TRBV11-2 and J is TRBJ1-6; D is uncertain. Trimming removed 2 bases at V and 8 bases at J, with 10 bases between. Looked up from germline, CDR1 is SGHAT and CDR2 is FQNNGV. This CDR3 contains 14 residues. The CDR3 is CASSLMAGHSPLHF. CDR3 coding DNA: TGTGCCAGCAGCTTAATGGCAGGCCATTCACCCCTCCACTTT.

This clonotype was seen repeatedly, ten times or more. The chain links TRBV7-3 to TRBJ2-2; possible D gene TRBD2, 6 bases. Deletions cut 5 bases from V and 2 bases from J, with 12 bases between. Germline CDR1 reads SGHTA; CDR2 reads FQGTGA. The CDR3 contains 15 residues. The CDR3 reads CASSPGTYNTGELFF. The DNA for the CDR3 is TGTGCCAGCAGCCCCGGGACTTACAACACCGGGGAGCTGTTTTTT.

This clonotype was seen repeatedly, ten times or more. This chain links TRBV7-8 with TRBJ1-5; D is ambiguous. This CDR3 comprises 16 residues. Trimming removed 5 bases at V and 2 bases at J, with 16 bases between. Germline CDR1 is SGHVS and CDR2 is FQNEAQ. CDR3 sequence reads: CASSPREDWGNQPQHF. The CDR3 coding sequence is TGTGCCAGCAGCCCTAGAGAGGACTGGGGCAATCAGCCCCAGCATTTT.

There are many counts of this clonotype. The CDR3 nucleotides read TGTGCCAGCAGCGGGGGACTCAAGCGCACAGATACGCAGTATTTT. Protein product: CASSGGLKRTDTQYF. The chain couples TRBV13 to TRBJ2-3; a possible D gene is TRBD2 (6 bases). Germline loops: CDR1 PRHDT, CDR2 FYEKMQ (reference sequence). The CDR3 has 15 amino acids. Trimming left V 5 bases short and J 1 base short, with 13 bases between.

This clonotype was seen ten or more times. This chain connects TRBV30 to TRBJ1-1; D gene ambiguous. Germline V gene sequence: CDR1 GTSNPN, CDR2 SVGIG (reference sequence). V was trimmed by 4 bases and J by 0 bases, leaving 12 bases between them. CDR3 length equals 14 residues. In DNA form, the CDR3 reads TGTGCCTGGAAAAAAGTACTCATGAACACTGAAGCTTTCTTT. Amino acids: CAWKKVLMNTEAFF. The variable domain in full, with the rest retrieved from reference TRBV30 and TRBJ1-1, is SQTIHQWPATLVQPVGSPLSLECTVEGTSNPNLYWYRQAAGRGLQLLFYSVGIGQISSEVPQNLSASRPQDRQFILSSKKLLLSDSGFYLCAWKKVLMNTEAFFGQGTRLTVV.

This clonotype was seen more than once but under ten times. The V gene is TRBV20-1, the J gene TRBJ2-1; perhaps TRBD2 as D (7 bases). The germline CDR1 and CDR2 sequences are DFQATT and SNEGSKA (reference sequence). The ends were cut back, 0 bases at V and 2 bases at J, with 11 bases in the middle. The CDR3 covers 15 residues. The CDR3 coding sequence is TGCAGTGCTAGAGATGCGGGGGCAACCTACAATGAGCAGTTCTTC. This encodes CSARDAGATYNEQFF.

The chain couples TRBV27 to TRBJ1-5; D perhaps matches TRBD1 (6 bases). The CDR3 contains 15 residues. The V and J ends lost 5 bases and 6 bases respectively, with 17 bases between them. CDR1 and CDR2 from the germline V gene are MNHEY and SMNVEV (reference sequence). The CDR3 sequence: CASSPTGAVGQPQHF. CDR3 in DNA: TGTGCCAGCAGTCCGACGGGGGCGGTAGGTCAGCCCCAGCATTTT.

In the case of this clonotype: A much bigger clone sits one base away, suggesting this may be a read error. The CDR3 end shows no conserved phenylalanine or tryptophan, and so a read error is likely. The V and J genes are TRBV7-3 and TRBJ1-2; 10 nucleotides align to TRBD1. This CDR3 is 17 amino acids long. V dropped 5 bases and J dropped 0; count of bases not matched to a gene: 9. Germline lookup yields CDR1 SGHTA and CDR2 FQGTGA. The CDR3 protein is CASSQTGTGEANYGYTS. The CDR3 bases are TGTGCCAGCAGCCAAACGGGGACAGGGGAAGCTAACTATGGCTACACCTCC.

This clonotype was observed many times. The DNA for the CDR3 is TGTGCCAGCACTTATCGGGCTGCTGAAGCTTTCTTT. Its translation is CASTYRAAEAFF. The rearrangement joins TRBV28 to TRBJ1-1; D uncertain. The CDR3 is 12 residues long. V shed 7 bases and J shed 6 bases, with 12 bases lying between them. Germline V CDR1 and CDR2: MDHEN, SYDVKM.

Turning to this clonotype: This may stem from a read error, because a much larger clone lies one nucleotide away. The V call is TRBV19, the J call TRBJ2-7, with D possibly called TRBD1 or TRBD2 (5 bases each). This CDR3 region has 15 residues. The germline CDR1 and CDR2 sequences are LNHDA and SQIVND (reference sequence). The CDR3 DNA follows: TGTGCCAGTAGCAAACCCCGGGACGGAGGCTACGAGCAGTGCTTC. Translation: CASSKPRDGGYEQCF.

This clonotype was counted only a few times. The V gene is TRBV2, the J gene TRBJ1-5; D gene unclear. The CDR3 runs 15 residues. In germline, CDR1 is SNHLY, CDR2 FYNNEI. V was shortened by 8 bases and J by 3 bases, with 17 bases between the two germline ends. CDR3 nucleotide sequence: TGTGCCAGCTGTTATAGCTCGGAAAACAATCAGCCCCAGCATTTT. The encoded protein is CASCYSSENNQPQHF.

This clonotype was seen ten or more times. V and J are TRBV7-2 and TRBJ2-7; D is possibly TRBD2 (6 bases). The CDR3 spans 16 residues. Trimming stripped 3 bases from V and 3 bases from J, with 18 bases between. Germline loops: CDR1 SGHTA, CDR2 FQGNSA. The CDR3 region is CASSFGRSGAHYEQYF. The DNA for the CDR3 is TGTGCCAGCAGCTTTGGCCGCTCGGGAGCGCACTACGAGCAGTACTTC.

This clonotype showed up many times. The genes are TRBV7-3 and TRBJ2-3; 7 nucleotides align to TRBD2. The CDR3 extends over 15 amino acids. V was pared by 3 bases and J by 2 bases, with 5 bases of the junction left unmatched. Per germline, CDR1 SGHTA and CDR2 FQGTGA. The CDR3 DNA reads TGTGCCAGCAGCTTCGCGGGAGCCTACACAGATACGCAGTATTTT. It translates to CASSFAGAYTDTQYF.

Ten or more counts support this clonotype. The chain joins TRBV6-2 or TRBV6-3 to TRBJ2-5; D not certain. The CDR3 is 11 residues long. V lost 7 bases to trimming and J lost 5 bases, with 8 bases between them. Germline CDR1 and CDR2: MNHEY and SVGEGT. This CDR3 reads CASMQSETQYF. The CDR3 DNA sequence: TGTGCCAGCATGCAGAGCGAGACCCAGTACTTC.

This clonotype was seen many times. The chain uses TRBV7-2 and TRBJ2-3, with a weak D call TRBD2 (5 bases). The germline gives CDR1 SGHTA, CDR2 FQGNSA. The V gene lost 10 bases and the J gene lost 2 bases, with 16 bases spanning the gap. This CDR3 region has 14 residues. In nucleotides, the CDR3 is TGTGCCACTAGTAGGCGGGTAGACACAGATACGCAGTATTTT. Protein: CATSRRVDTDTQYF.

This clonotype was detected ten times or more. The gene calls are TRBV28 and TRBJ2-7; either TRBD1 or TRBD2 may fit D (5 bases each). The CDR3 consists of 13 residues. Germline V gene data show CDR1 as MDHEN and CDR2 as SYDVKM. V lost 4 bases to trimming and J lost 0 bases, with 7 bases between them. The CDR3 region has the DNA TGTGCCAGCAGTTACGGGACCTCCTACGAGCAGTACTTC. Protein sequence: CASSYGTSYEQYF.

The chain carries TRBV7-2 and TRBJ1-5, with 8 bases that match TRBD1. The V segment lost 1 base and the J segment 11 bases; nucleotides outside the gene matches: 13. This CDR3 contains 16 residues. The germline gives CDR1 SGHTA, CDR2 FQGNSA. CDR3 in amino acids: CASSLEGQVLREAQHF. CDR3 sequence (DNA): TGTGCCAGCAGCTTAGAGGGACAGGTACTACGCGAGGCCCAGCATTTT.

This clonotype was recorded many times. This chain connects TRBV27 to TRBJ2-3, with 8 bases matching TRBD1. This CDR3 comprises 16 residues. The ends lost 2 bases at V and 3 bases at J; junction bases unmatched: 7. Germline V lookup: CDR1 MNHEY, CDR2 SMNVEV (reference sequence). CDR3 protein: CASSLIGQGATDTQYF. CDR3 in DNA: TGTGCCAGCAGTTTAATCGGGCAGGGGGCAACAGATACGCAGTATTTT.

V usage is TRBV7-9 and J usage is TRBJ2-5; no reliable D call. V was shortened by 0 bases and J by 7 bases, with 15 bases between the two germline ends. The CDR3 has 15 amino acids. Looked up from germline, CDR1 is SEHNR and CDR2 is FQNEAQ (reference sequence). CDR3 DNA sequence: TGTGCCAGCAGCTTAGCGGGGTTACGTCGTGTGACCCAGTACTTC. Translation: CASSLAGLRRVTQYF.

In this sample, this clonotype turned up many times. The chain links TRBV20-1 to TRBJ2-1; 9 bases are shared with TRBD1. V shed 1 base and J 6 bases; nucleotides not matched to a gene: 1. The CDR3 covers 13 residues. Germline assignment: CDR1 DFQATT and CDR2 SNEGSKA (reference sequence). CDR3 nucleotides: TGCAGTGCTAGAGGACAGGGGGTCAATGAGCAGTTCTTC. As protein: CSARGQGVNEQFF.

This clonotype was counted ten times or more. V is TRBV20-1 and J is TRBJ2-7, with TRBD2 identical over 10 bases. The J segment lost 5 bases and the V segment lost 0 bases, leaving 7 bases of the junction unmatched. Germline V gene sequence: CDR1 DFQATT, CDR2 SNEGSKA (reference sequence). CDR3 length: 15 residues. The CDR3 DNA follows: TGCAGTGCTAGAGAAGGGGCTAGCGGGAGCGACGAGCAGTACTTC. This codes for CSAREGASGSDEQYF.

This clonotype has more than one count but fewer than ten. A much larger clone differs from this one at a single base, so this may be a read error. The chain is built from TRBV7-9 and TRBJ2-1, with a weak D call TRBD1 (7 bases). The CDR3 is 15 residues long. Germline values: CDR1 SEHNR, CDR2 FQNEAQ (reference sequence). The V end lost 5 bases, the J end lost 5 bases, and 16 bases lay between the germline ends. The CDR3 sequence is CASSLRTGGHNEQFF. The DNA of the CDR3 is TGTGCCAGCAGCCTTCGGACAGGAGGGCACAATGAGCAGTTCTTC.

This clonotype was seen at least ten times. The rearrangement joins TRBV7-9 to TRBJ2-3; 8 bases map to TRBD2. The V gene's germline CDR1 is SEHNR and CDR2 FQNEAQ (reference sequence). This CDR3 contains 16 residues. V lost 5 bases and J lost 2; bases outside the gene matches: 9. The CDR3 nucleotides are TGTGCCAGCAGCCCACACGCGGGAGGACCCACAGATACGCAGTATTTT. This gives the protein CASSPHAGGPTDTQYF.

This clonotype was observed at least ten times. V usage is TRBV12-3 or TRBV12-4 and J usage is TRBJ1-2; 9 positions agree with TRBD1. The CDR3 runs to 15 residues. V lost 3 bases, J lost 6 bases, and 8 bases stayed unmatched. CDR3 in DNA: TGTGCCAGCAGTTTTGGGACAGGGTATGATGATGGCTACACCTTC. Protein: CASSFGTGYDDGYTF.

This sequence joins TRBV13 and TRBJ2-1; 13 bases line up with TRBD2. Germline V gene sequence: CDR1 PRHDT, CDR2 FYEKMQ (reference sequence). The CDR3 spans 21 residues. J lost 7 bases, V lost 5 bases, and 23 bases had no gene match. CDR3 amino acids: CASSVPRGTSGIIGGGNEQFF. CDR3 coding DNA: TGTGCCAGCAGCGTCCCCAGGGGGACTAGCGGGATCATTGGGGGTGGTAATGAGCAGTTCTTC.

This clonotype was seen ten or more times. This chain connects TRBV11-2 to TRBJ2-1; D may be TRBD2 (6 bases). V lost 7 bases to trimming and J lost 7 bases, with 26 bases between them. Germline CDR1 and CDR2: SGHAT and FQNNGV. The CDR3 runs to 17 residues. CDR3 amino acids: CASIRYSGNPPENEQFF. Here the CDR3 DNA reads TGTGCCAGCATTAGGTATAGCGGCAACCCCCCCGAGAATGAGCAGTTCTTC.

V gene TRBV20-1 combines with J gene TRBJ1-6; tentatively, D is TRBD1 (5 bases). This CDR3 contains 16 residues. Germline assignment: CDR1 DFQATT and CDR2 SNEGSKA (reference sequence). With 0 bases removed from V and 9 bases from J, the gap between germline ends came to 18 bases. For the CDR3, the DNA is TGCAGTGCTAGAGATCCCGGGACCGCTTTTTTTTCACCCCTCCACTTT. Translated: CSARDPGTAFFSPLHF.